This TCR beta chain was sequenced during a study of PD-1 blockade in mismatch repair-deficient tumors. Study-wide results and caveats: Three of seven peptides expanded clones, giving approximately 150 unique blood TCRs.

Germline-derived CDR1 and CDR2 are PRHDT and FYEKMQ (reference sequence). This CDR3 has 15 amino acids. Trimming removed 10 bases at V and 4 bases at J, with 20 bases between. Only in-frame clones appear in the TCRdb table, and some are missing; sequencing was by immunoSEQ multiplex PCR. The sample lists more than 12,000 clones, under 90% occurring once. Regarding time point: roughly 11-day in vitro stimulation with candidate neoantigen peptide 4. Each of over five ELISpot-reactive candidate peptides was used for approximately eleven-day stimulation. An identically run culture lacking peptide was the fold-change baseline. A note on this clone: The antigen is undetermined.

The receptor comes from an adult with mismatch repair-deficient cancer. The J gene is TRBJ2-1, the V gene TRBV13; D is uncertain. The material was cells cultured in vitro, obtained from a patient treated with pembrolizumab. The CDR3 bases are TGTGCCACTGGCGCGCGCTCGGAATTTTACAATGAGCAGTTCTTC. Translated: CATGARSEFYNEQFF.